What follows is one TCR beta chain and its context. What it binds is not known. The repertoire was sequenced with immunoSEQ multiplex PCR; TCRdb's copy has only in-frame clones and lacks some. The table shows approximately 66,000 clones, with around 86% occurring only once. The sample is drawn from a study of lymphopenia after photon versus proton radiotherapy. Regarding the study as a whole: In patients who died, overall survival fell as post-nadir TCR diversity dropped more. Post-nadir diversity loss with photons came from oligoclonal expansion, particularly CD8+ Temra cells. Photon-treated patients lost naive T cells and TCR diversity; proton-treated stayed stable.

This clonotype was sampled from a man aged 40-49 years with gastric cancer. This specimen consisted of peripheral blood, obtained from a patient treated with photon-based radiotherapy.

In DNA form, the CDR3 reads TGTGCCAGCAGTTCTAGGACTAGCCTACCTTACAATGAGCAGTTCTTC. Amino acids: CASSSRTSLPYNEQFF. The rearrangement joins TRBV27 to TRBJ2-1; 8 positions match TRBD2. The CDR3 loop spans 16 amino acids. Germline CDR1 and CDR2: MNHEY and SMNVEV (reference sequence). V lost 4 bases to trimming and J lost 4 bases; unmatched junction nucleotides: 9.